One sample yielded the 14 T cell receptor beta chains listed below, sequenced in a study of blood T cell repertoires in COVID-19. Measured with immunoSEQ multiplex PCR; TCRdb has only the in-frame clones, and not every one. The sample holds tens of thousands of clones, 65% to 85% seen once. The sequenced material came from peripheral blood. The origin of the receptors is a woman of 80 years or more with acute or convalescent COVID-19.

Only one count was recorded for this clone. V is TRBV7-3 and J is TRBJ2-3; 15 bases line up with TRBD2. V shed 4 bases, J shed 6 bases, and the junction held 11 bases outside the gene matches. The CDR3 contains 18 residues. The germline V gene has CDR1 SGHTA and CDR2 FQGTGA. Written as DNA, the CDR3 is TGTGCCAGCAGCTCATCCCTAAGGACTAGCGGGAGGGGGGATACGCAGTATTTT. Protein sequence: CASSSSLRTSGRGDTQYF.

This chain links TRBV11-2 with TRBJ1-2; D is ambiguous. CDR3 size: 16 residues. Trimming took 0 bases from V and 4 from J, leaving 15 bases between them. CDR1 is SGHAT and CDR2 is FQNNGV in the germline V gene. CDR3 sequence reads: CASSLDQWAISYGYTF. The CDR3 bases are TGTGCCAGCAGCTTAGATCAGTGGGCGATATCCTATGGCTACACCTTC.

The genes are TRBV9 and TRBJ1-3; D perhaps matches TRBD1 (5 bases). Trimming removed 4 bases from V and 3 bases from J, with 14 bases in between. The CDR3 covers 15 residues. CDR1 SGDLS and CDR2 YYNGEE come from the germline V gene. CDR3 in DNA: TGTGCCAGCAGCCCCAGGCAGGGCCATGGAAACACCATATATTTT. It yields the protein CASSPRQGHGNTIYF.

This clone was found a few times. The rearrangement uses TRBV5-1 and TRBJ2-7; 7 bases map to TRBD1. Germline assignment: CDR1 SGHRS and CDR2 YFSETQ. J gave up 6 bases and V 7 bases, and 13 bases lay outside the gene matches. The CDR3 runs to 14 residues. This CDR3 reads CASATVTGFGEQYF. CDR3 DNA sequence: TGCGCCAGCGCGACCGTGACAGGGTTCGGCGAGCAGTACTTC.

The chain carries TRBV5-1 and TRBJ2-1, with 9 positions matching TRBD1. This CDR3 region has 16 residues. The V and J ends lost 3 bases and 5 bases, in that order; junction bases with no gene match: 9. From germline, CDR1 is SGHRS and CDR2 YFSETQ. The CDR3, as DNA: TGCGCCAGCAGCTCCCGGGGACAGGGATGGGACAATGAGCAGTTCTTC. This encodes CASSSRGQGWDNEQFF.

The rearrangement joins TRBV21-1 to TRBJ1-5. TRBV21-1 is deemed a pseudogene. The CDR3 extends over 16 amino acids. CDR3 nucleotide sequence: TGTGCCAGCAGCAAAGTGCCCCCGGGGTCCAATCAGCCCCAGCATTTT. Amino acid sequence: CASSKVPPGSNQPQHF.

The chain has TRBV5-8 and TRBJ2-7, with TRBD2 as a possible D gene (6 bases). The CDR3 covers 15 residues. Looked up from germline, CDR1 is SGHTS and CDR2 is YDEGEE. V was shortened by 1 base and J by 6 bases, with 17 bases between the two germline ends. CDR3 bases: TGTGCCAGCAGCTTGACCTTCGGGGGTGGGTTCGAGCAGTACTTC. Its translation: CASSLTFGGGFEQYF.

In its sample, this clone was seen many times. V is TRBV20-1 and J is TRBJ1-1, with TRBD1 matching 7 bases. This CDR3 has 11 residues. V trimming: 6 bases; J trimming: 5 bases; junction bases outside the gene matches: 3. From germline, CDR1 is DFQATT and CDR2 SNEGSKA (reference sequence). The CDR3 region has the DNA TGCAGTGCCCCGGACAGGACTGAAGCTTTCTTT. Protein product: CSAPDRTEAFF.

Here the CDR3 reads CASSYGGSHYGYTF. The DNA of the CDR3 is TGTGCCAGCAGTTACGGAGGGTCTCACTATGGCTACACCTTC. The rearrangement links TRBV6-5 to TRBJ1-2, with no clear D. Germline lookup yields CDR1 MNHEY and CDR2 SVGAGI. The CDR3 length is 14 residues. Trimming removed 2 bases from V and 3 bases from J, with 10 bases in between.

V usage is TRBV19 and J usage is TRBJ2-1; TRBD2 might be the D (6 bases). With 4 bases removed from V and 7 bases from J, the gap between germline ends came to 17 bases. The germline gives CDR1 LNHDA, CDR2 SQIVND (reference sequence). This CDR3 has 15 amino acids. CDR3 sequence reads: CASSRTGDIRNEQFF. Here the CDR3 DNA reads TGTGCCAGTAGTAGAACGGGAGACATTCGGAATGAGCAGTTCTTC.

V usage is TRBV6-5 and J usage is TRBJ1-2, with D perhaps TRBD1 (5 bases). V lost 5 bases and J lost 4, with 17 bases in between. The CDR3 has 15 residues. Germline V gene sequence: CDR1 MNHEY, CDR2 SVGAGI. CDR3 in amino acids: CASSRTRDSVYGYTF. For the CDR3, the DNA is TGTGCCAGCAGTCGCACCAGGGACTCTGTCTATGGCTACACCTTC.

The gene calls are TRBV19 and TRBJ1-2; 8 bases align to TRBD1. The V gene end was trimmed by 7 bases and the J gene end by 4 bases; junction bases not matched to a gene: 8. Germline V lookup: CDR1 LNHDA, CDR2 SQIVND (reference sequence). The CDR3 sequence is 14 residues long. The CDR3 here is CASTYQGASYGYTF. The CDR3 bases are TGTGCCAGTACCTATCAGGGGGCGAGCTATGGCTACACCTTC.

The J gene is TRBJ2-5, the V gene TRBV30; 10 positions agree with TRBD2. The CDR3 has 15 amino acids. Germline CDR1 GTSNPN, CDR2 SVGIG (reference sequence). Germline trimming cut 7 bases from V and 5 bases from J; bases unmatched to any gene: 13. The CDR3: CASHSGRALAETQYF. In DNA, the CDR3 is TGTGCCTCCCACAGCGGGAGGGCCCTCGCGGAGACCCAGTACTTC.

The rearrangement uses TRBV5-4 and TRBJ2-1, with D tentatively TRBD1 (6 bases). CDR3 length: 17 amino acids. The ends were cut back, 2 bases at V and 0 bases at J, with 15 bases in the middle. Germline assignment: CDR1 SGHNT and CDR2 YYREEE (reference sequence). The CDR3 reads CASSLSTGPGSYNEQFF. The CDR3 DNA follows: TGTGCCAGCAGCTTAAGTACAGGGCCGGGCTCCTACAATGAGCAGTTCTTC.